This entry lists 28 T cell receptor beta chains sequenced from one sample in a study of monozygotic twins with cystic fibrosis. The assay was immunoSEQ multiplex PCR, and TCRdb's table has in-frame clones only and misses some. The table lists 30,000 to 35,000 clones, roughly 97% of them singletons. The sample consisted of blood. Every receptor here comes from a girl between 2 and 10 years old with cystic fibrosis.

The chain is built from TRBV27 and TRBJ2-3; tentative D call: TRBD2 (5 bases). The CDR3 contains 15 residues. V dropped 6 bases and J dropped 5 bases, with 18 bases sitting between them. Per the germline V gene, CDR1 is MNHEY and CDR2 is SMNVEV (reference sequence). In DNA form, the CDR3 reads TGTGCCAGCAGGGACGGACTGAGGGTGGGAGATACGCAGTATTTT. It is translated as CASRDGLRVGDTQYF.

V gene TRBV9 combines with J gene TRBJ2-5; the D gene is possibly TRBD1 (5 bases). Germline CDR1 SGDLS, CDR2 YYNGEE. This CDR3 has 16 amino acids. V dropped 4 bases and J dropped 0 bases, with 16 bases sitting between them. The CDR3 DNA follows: TGTGCCAGCAGCCGCCGCCGGACAACTTACCAAGAGACCCAGTACTTC. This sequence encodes CASSRRRTTYQETQYF.

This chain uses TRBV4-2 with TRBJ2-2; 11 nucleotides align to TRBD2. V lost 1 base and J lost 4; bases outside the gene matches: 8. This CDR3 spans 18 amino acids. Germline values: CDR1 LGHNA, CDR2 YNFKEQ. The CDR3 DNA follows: TGTGCCAGCAGCCAAGTAGCGGGAGGGGGTCTCGTCACCGGGGAGCTGTTTTTT. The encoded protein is CASSQVAGGGLVTGELFF.

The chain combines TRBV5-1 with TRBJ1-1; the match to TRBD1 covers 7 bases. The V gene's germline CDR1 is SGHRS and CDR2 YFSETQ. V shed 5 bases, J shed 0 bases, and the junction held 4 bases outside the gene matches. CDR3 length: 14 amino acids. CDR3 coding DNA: TGCGCCAGCAGAACGGGACAGATGAACACTGAAGCTTTCTTT. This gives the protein CASRTGQMNTEAFF. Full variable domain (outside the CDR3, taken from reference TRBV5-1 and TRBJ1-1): KAGVTQTPRYLIKTRGQQVTLSCSPISGHRSVSWYQQTPGQGLQFLFEYFSETQRNKGNFPGRFSGRQFSNSRSEMNVSTLELGDSALYLCASRTGQMNTEAFFGQGTRLTVV.

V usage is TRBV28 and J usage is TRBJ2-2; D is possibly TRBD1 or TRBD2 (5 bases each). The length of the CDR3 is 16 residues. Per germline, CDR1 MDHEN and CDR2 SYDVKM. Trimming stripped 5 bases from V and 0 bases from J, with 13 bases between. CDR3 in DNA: TGTGCCAGCAGTCAAACCGGGACCCCGAACACCGGGGAGCTGTTTTTT. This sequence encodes CASSQTGTPNTGELFF.

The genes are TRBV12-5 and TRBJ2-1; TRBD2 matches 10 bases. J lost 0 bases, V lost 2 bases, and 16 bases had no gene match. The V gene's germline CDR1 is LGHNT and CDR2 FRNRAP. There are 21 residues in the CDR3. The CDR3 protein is CASGLLLPSGRGSSSYNEQFF. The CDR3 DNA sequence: TGTGCTAGTGGTTTGCTCCTCCCTAGCGGGAGAGGATCCAGCTCCTACAATGAGCAGTTCTTC.

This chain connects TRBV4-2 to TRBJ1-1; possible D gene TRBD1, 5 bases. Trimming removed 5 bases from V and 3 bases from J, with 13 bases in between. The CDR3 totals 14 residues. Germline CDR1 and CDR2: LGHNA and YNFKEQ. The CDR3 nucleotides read TGTGCCAGCAGCTGGGGGGGAGGCTACACTGAAGCTTTCTTT. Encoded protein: CASSWGGGYTEAFF.

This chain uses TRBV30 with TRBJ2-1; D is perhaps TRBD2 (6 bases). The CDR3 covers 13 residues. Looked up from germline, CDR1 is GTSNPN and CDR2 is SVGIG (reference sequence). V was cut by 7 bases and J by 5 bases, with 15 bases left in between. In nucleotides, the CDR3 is TGTGCCTCCGCCTGGGACTCTCACAATGAGCAGTTCTTC. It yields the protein CASAWDSHNEQFF.

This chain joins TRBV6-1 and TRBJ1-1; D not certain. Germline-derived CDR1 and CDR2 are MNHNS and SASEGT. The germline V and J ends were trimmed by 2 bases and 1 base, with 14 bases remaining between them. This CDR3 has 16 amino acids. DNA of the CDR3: TGTGCCAGCAGTGAAACGCTGGAGGGCCCGAACACTGAAGCTTTCTTT. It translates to CASSETLEGPNTEAFF.

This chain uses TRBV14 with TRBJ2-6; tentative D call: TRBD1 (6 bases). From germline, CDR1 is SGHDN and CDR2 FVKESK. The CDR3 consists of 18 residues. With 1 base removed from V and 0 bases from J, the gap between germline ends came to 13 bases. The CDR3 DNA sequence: TGTGCCAGCAGCCAAGCAGGGGCCAGAAGCTCTGGGGCCAACGTCCTGACTTTC. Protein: CASSQAGARSSGANVLTF.

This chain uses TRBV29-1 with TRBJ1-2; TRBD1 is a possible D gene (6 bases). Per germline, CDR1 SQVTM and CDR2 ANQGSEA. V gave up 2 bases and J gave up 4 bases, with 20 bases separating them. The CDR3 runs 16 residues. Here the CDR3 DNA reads TGCAGCGTTGAAAGGGCCGAAAGGGGGATCATCTATGGCTACACCTTC. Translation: CSVERAERGIIYGYTF. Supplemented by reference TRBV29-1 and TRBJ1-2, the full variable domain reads SAVISQKPSRDICQRGTSLTIQCQVDSQVTMMFWYRQQPGQSLTLIATANQGSEATYESGFVIDKFPISRPNLTFSTLTVSNMSPEDSSIYLCSVERAERGIIYGYTFGSGTRLTVV.

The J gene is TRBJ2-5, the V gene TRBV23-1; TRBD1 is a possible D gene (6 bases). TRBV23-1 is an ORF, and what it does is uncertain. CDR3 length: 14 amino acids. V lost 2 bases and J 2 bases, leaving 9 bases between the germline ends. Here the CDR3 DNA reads TGCGCCAGCAGTCAACCGGACAGACAAGAGACCCAGTACTTC. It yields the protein CASSQPDRQETQYF.

CDR3 in DNA: TGCAGCGTTGACCCGGCCGGGACAGCGACCACAGATACGCAGTATTTT. Its protein is CSVDPAGTATTDTQYF. V and J are TRBV29-1 and TRBJ2-3; 7 nucleotides agree with TRBD1. Germline V gene data show CDR1 as SQVTM and CDR2 as ANQGSEA. V gave up 3 bases and J gave up 2 bases; unmatched junction bases: 11. This CDR3 region has 16 residues.

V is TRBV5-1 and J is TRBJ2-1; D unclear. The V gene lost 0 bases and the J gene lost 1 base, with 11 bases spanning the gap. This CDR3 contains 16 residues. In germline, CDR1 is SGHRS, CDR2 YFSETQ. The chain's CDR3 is CASSLDAPGSYNEQFF. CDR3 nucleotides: TGCGCCAGCAGCTTGGACGCCCCTGGGTCCTACAATGAGCAGTTCTTC.

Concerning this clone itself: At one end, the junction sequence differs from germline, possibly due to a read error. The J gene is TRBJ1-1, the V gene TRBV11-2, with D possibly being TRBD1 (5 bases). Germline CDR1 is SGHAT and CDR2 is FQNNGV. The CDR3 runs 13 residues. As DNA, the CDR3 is TGTGCCAGCAGCCCCGGCCCTTTTTATCCCGGGGGTTTT. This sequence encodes CASSPGPFYPGGF.

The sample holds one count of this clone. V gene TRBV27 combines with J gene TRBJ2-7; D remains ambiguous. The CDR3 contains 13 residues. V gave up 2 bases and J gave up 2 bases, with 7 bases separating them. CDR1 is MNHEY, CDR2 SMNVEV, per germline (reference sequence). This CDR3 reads CASSLRNTYEQYF. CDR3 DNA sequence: TGTGCCAGCAGTTTAAGGAATACCTACGAGCAGTACTTC.

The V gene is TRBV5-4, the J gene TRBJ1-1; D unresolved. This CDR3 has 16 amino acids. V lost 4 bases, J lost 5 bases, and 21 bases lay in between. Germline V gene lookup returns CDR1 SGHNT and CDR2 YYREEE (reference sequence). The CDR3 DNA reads TGTGCCAGCAGCCCGGACCTAGGCGGCGGGAGGACTGAAGCTTTCTTT. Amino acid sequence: CASSPDLGGGRTEAFF.

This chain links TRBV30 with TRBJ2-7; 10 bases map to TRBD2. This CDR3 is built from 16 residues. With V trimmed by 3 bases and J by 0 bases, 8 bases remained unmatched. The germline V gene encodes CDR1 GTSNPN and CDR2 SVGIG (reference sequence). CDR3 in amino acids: CAWRQPSGRASYEQYF. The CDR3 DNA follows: TGTGCCTGGAGACAACCCAGCGGGAGGGCCTCCTACGAGCAGTACTTC. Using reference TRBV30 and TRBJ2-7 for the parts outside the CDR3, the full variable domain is SQTIHQWPATLVQPVGSPLSLECTVEGTSNPNLYWYRQAAGRGLQLLFYSVGIGQISSEVPQNLSASRPQDRQFILSSKKLLLSDSGFYLCAWRQPSGRASYEQYFGPGTRLTVT.

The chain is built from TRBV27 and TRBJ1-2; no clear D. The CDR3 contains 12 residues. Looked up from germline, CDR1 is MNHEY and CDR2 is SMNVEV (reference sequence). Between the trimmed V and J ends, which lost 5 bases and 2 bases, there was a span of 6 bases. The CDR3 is CASSGGNYGYTF. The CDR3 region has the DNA TGTGCCAGCAGTGGCGGCAACTATGGCTACACCTTC.

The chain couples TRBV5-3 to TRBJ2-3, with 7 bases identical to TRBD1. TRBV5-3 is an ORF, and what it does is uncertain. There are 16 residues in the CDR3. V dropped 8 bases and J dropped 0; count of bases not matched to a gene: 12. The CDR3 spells CARAWGTDVSTDTQYF. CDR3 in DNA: TGTGCCAGGGCGTGGGGGACAGACGTTAGCACAGATACGCAGTATTTT.

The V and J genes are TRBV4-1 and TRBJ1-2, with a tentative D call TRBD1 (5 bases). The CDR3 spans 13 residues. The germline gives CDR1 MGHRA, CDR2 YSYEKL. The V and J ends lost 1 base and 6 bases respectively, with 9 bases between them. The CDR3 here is CASSQGGFDGYTF. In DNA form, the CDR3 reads TGCGCCAGCAGCCAAGGGGGGTTCGATGGCTACACCTTC.

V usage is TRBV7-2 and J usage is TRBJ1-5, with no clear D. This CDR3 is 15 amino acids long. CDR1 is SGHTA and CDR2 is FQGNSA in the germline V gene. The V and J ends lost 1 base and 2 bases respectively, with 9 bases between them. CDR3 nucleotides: TGTGCCAGCAGCTTAGTCTCTTTCGGCAATCAGCCCCAGCATTTT. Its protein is CASSLVSFGNQPQHF. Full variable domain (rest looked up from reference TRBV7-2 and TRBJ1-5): GAGVSQSPSNKVTEKGKDVELRCDPISGHTALYWYRQSLGQGLEFLIYFQGNSAPDKSGLPSDRFSAERTGGSVSTLTIQRTQQEDSAVYLCASSLVSFGNQPQHFGDGTRLSIL.

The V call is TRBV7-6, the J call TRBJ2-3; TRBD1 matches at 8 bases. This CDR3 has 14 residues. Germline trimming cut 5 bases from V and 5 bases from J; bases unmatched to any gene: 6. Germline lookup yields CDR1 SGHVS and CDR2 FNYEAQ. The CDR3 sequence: CASSTDRVIDTQYF. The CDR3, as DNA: TGTGCCAGCAGCACGGACAGGGTAATAGATACGCAGTATTTT.

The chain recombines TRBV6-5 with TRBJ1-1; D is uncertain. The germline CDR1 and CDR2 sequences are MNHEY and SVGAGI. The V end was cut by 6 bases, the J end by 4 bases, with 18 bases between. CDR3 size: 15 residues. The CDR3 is CASRILTSRGTEAFF. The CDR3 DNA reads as TGTGCCAGCAGAATTCTTACCTCGCGGGGCACTGAAGCTTTCTTT.

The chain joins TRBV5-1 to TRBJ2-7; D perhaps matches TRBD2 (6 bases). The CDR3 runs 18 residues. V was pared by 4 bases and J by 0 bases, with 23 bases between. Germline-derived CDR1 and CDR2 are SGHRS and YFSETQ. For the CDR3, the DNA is TGCGCCAGCAGCGTGGGGCTAGCGCCCGCCTTAAGCTCCTACGAGCAGTACTTC. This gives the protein CASSVGLAPALSSYEQYF.

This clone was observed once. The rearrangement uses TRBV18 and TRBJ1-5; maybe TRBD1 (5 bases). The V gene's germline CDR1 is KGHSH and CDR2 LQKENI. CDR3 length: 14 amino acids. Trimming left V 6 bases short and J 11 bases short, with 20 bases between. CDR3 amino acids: CASSLGDGSVAQHF. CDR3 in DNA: TGTGCCAGCTCTCTGGGGGACGGGTCAGTAGCCCAGCATTTT. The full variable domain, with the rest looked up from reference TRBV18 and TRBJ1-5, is NAGVMQNPRHLVRRRGQEARLRCSPMKGHSHVYWYRQLPEEGLKFMVYLQKENIIDESGMPKERFSAEFPKEGPSILRIQQVVRGDSAAYFCASSLGDGSVAQHFGDGTRLSIL.

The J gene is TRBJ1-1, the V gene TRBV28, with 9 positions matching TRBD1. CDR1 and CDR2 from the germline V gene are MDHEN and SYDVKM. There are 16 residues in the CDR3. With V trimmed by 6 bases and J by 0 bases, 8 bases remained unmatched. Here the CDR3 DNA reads TGTGCCAGCAGCCCTGGGACAGGGCGGCTGAACACTGAAGCTTTCTTT. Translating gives CASSPGTGRLNTEAFF.

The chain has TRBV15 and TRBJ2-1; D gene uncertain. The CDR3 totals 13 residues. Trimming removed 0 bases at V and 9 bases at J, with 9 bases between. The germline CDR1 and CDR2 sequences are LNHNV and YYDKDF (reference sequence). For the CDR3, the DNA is TGTGCCACCAGCAGAGAAAGGCAAGGTGAGCAGTTCTTC. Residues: CATSRERQGEQFF.